The rows below give T cell receptor beta chains drawn from one sample of a study of beta chain features in type 1 diabetes. Generated by immunoSEQ multiplex PCR, the TCRdb table keeps only in-frame clones and is missing some. This table holds roughly 400,000 clones, more than 13% found once. The sample consisted of naive CD4+ T cells from blood. These receptors were obtained from a woman younger than 30 in good health. CDR3s include the opening cysteine and the closing phenylalanine or tryptophan. The order of the fields is J gene, V gene, clone size, D gene, CDR3 protein, CDR3 DNA. A D gene is named only where the DNA matches it firmly. Only part of the rows carry a size: once, few, many, or a class if the clone is expanded.

J: TRBJ2-5
V: TRBV25-1
size: few
D: .
CDR3: CASSEEAKYQETQYF
DNA: TGTGCCAGCAGTGAAGAGGCCAAGTACCAAGAGACCCAGTACTTC

J: TRBJ2-1
V: TRBV4-2
size: .
D: TRBD2
CDR3: CASSQAGLTNEQFF
DNA: TGTGCCAGCAGCCAAGCGGGACTAACCAATGAGCAGTTCTTC

J: TRBJ2-7
V: TRBV30
size: few
D: .
CDR3: CAWTVGISYEQYF
DNA: TGTGCCTGGACCGTCGGGATTTCCTACGAGCAGTACTTC

J: TRBJ2-1
V: TRBV19
size: few
D: TRBD2
CDR3: CASTNSGTSSYNEQFF
DNA: TGTGCCAGTACCAATAGCGGGACGAGCTCCTACAATGAGCAGTTCTTC

J: TRBJ2-1
V: TRBV4-3
size: .
D: .
CDR3: CASSQDLGRHNEQFF
DNA: TGCGCCAGCAGCCAAGATCTGGGGAGGCACAATGAGCAGTTCTTC

J: TRBJ1-1
V: TRBV9
size: .
D: TRBD1
CDR3: CASSERGDSLISNTEAFF
DNA: TGTGCCAGCAGCGAGAGAGGGGACAGCCTAATCTCAAACACTGAAGCTTTCTTT

J: TRBJ2-1
V: TRBV18
size: .
D: .
CDR3: CASSPLGSVGDEQFF
DNA: TGTGCCAGCTCACCCCTGGGTAGCGTGGGCGATGAGCAGTTCTTC

J: TRBJ2-7
V: TRBV6-5
size: .
D: TRBD2
CDR3: CASLPGGPPYEQYF
DNA: TGTGCCAGCCTACCGGGGGGGCCTCCCTACGAGCAGTACTTC

J: TRBJ2-1
V: TRBV4-3
size: few
D: TRBD2
CDR3: CASSHSSGRASYNEQFF
DNA: TGCGCCAGCAGCCATTCTAGCGGGAGGGCCTCCTACAATGAGCAGTTCTTC

J: TRBJ1-1
V: TRBV6-6
size: few
D: .
CDR3: CASSPQSNTEAFF
DNA: TGTGCCAGCAGTCCTCAGTCCAACACTGAAGCTTTCTTT

J: TRBJ1-2
V: TRBV28
size: .
D: .
CDR3: CASNPGQISYTF
DNA: TGTGCCAGCAACCCGGGACAAATAAGCTACACCTTC

J: TRBJ2-7
V: TRBV28
size: .
D: TRBD2
CDR3: CASSLASLREGRNEQYF
DNA: TGTGCCAGCAGTTTGGCCTCCCTGCGGGAGGGCCGGAACGAGCAGTACTTC

J: TRBJ2-5
V: TRBV2
size: .
D: TRBD2
CDR3: CASSEATGGGETQYF
DNA: TGTGCCAGCAGTGAAGCAACGGGAGGAGGGGAGACCCAGTACTTC

J: TRBJ2-2
V: TRBV30
size: few
D: TRBD1
CDR3: CAWRQGAGRAGELFF
DNA: TGTGCCTGGAGACAGGGGGCAGGGAGGGCCGGGGAGCTGTTTTTT

J: TRBJ2-7
V: TRBV5-1
size: few
D: .
CDR3: CASSLVAGGSYEQYF
DNA: TGCGCCAGCAGCTTGGTGGCGGGCGGCTCCTACGAGCAGTACTTC

J: TRBJ2-1
V: TRBV30
size: .
D: .
CDR3: CAWSTSPRQFF
DNA: TGTGCCTGGAGTACGAGCCCTCGGCAGTTCTTC

J: TRBJ2-2
V: TRBV30
size: few
D: .
CDR3: CAWSVQGGTGELFF
DNA: TGTGCCTGGAGTGTACAAGGGGGCACCGGGGAGCTGTTTTTT

J: TRBJ1-1
V: TRBV7-9
size: .
D: TRBD1
CDR3: CASSHRDRETEAFF
DNA: TGTGCCAGCAGCCACCGGGACAGGGAGACTGAAGCTTTCTTT

J: TRBJ2-1
V: TRBV4-2
size: .
D: .
CDR3: CASSQYSGASSYNEQFF
DNA: TGTGCCAGCAGCCAATACTCGGGTGCGAGCTCCTACAATGAGCAGTTCTTC

J: TRBJ2-7
V: TRBV30
size: few
D: TRBD1
CDR3: CAFERGDRGYEQYF
DNA: TGTGCTTTCGAGAGAGGAGACAGGGGATACGAGCAGTACTTC

J: TRBJ2-3
V: TRBV18
size: few
D: TRBD2
CDR3: CASSRRVGLRTDTQYF
DNA: TGTGCCAGCTCCCGCCGAGTGGGACTACGCACAGATACGCAGTATTTT

J: TRBJ2-1
V: TRBV13
size: few
D: TRBD2
CDR3: CASSFSGIRSYNEQFF
DNA: TGTGCCAGCAGTTTCAGCGGGATAAGGTCCTACAATGAGCAGTTCTTC

J: TRBJ2-2
V: TRBV30
size: few
D: TRBD1
CDR3: CAYGTGGALGTGELFF
DNA: TGTGCCTACGGGACAGGGGGCGCGTTAGGCACCGGGGAGCTGTTTTTT

J: TRBJ2-5
V: TRBV30
size: .
D: .
CDR3: CAWSVMGGTRETQYF
DNA: TGTGCCTGGAGTGTGATGGGGGGTACCAGAGAGACCCAGTACTTC

J: TRBJ2-3
V: TRBV28
size: few
D: .
CDR3: CASSLHQDTQYF
DNA: TGTGCCAGCAGTTTACACCAGGATACGCAGTATTTT

J: TRBJ2-5
V: TRBV7-7
size: .
D: TRBD2
CDR3: CASSLAGAGETQYF
DNA: TGTGCTAGCAGCTTAGCGGGGGCCGGGGAGACCCAGTACTTC

J: TRBJ2-7
V: TRBV7-2
size: .
D: TRBD2
CDR3: CASSFTSGSNYEQYF
DNA: TGTGCCAGCAGCTTTACTAGCGGGAGTAACTACGAGCAGTACTTC

J: TRBJ1-2
V: TRBV2
size: .
D: .
CDR3: CASSEIGDGYTF
DNA: TGTGCCAGCAGTGAAATCGGGGATGGCTACACCTTC

J: TRBJ2-2
V: TRBV18
size: .
D: .
CDR3: CASSPPRNANTGELFF
DNA: TGTGCCAGCTCACCCCCGCGGAACGCGAACACCGGGGAGCTGTTTTTT

J: TRBJ1-2
V: TRBV29-1
size: .
D: .
CDR3: CSVEDDRFLYGYTF
DNA: TGCAGCGTTGAAGATGACAGGTTCCTATATGGCTACACCTTC

J: TRBJ2-1
V: TRBV27
size: few
D: TRBD1
CDR3: CASSPTRDRVNNEQFF
DNA: TGTGCCAGCAGTCCAACCCGGGACAGGGTAAACAATGAGCAGTTCTTC

J: TRBJ2-7
V: TRBV30
size: few
D: .
CDR3: CAWSPSGGVYEQYF
DNA: TGTGCCTGGAGTCCGAGCGGCGGGGTCTACGAGCAGTACTTC

J: TRBJ1-2
V: TRBV28
size: few
D: .
CDR3: CASSYRAPTGGYTF
DNA: TGTGCCAGCAGTTACAGGGCGCCGACGGGTGGCTACACCTTC

J: TRBJ2-7
V: TRBV5-1
size: few
D: TRBD1
CDR3: CASSLRGDRGNEQYF
DNA: TGCGCCAGCAGCTTGAGAGGGGACAGAGGCAACGAGCAGTACTTC